This T cell receptor (beta chain) comes out of a study of regulatory T cells in long-lasting Graves disease. At least ten counts were recorded for this clonotype. CDR3-region Arm-PCR and iRepertoire HTBI primers produced the TCR beta libraries. Authors' data handling: The identification of 50 to 65 TRBV and over eleven TRBJ segments was made across samples. TCRdb re-analysed the multiplex PCR reads in MiXCR, keeping a single row per CDR3 protein. For this entry, the V and J calls and clone size follow TCRdb and not the study's own pipeline. The table lists around 480,000 distinct CDR3 sequences, roughly 17% of them singletons. Time point: newly diagnosed GD, antithyroid drugs for less than 3 months. PBMC RNA was the source of the TCR library. This sample also appeared in a second study, on T cells in Graves' hyperthyroidism and ophthalmopathy.

The material was peripheral blood mononuclear cells (PBMCs), obtained at new diagnosis, from a patient treated with antithyroid drugs. The source is a man in his forties with Graves disease.

The CDR3 region is CASSPTTSGKELFF. DNA of the CDR3: TGTGCCAGCAGCCCGACGACTAGCGGGAAGGAACTGTTTTTT. The chain combines TRBV11-2 with TRBJ2-2, with 11 nucleotides matching TRBD2. Trimming took 5 bases from V and 14 from J; bases not matched to a gene: 10. The CDR3 loop spans 14 amino acids. CDR1 and CDR2 (germline): SGHAT, FQNNGV.